Presented here are 18 T cell receptor beta chains from one specimen sequenced in a study of blood T cell repertoires in COVID-19. Sequencing was performed with immunoSEQ multiplex PCR; in TCRdb, only in-frame clones are kept and a portion is missing. The repertoire includes some 130,000 clones, 86% of them detected once, and more than 3.5% sits in the top ten. Sequencing was carried out using PBMCs or T cells enriched from blood (not recorded which). These TCRs come from a man in his fifties who had recovered from COVID-19.

V is TRBV30 and J is TRBJ1-4, with unresolved D. V was pared by 3 bases and J by 8 bases, with 10 bases between. The length of the CDR3 is 12 residues. The V gene's germline CDR1 is GTSNPN and CDR2 SVGIG (reference sequence). CDR3 in amino acids: CAWSPSREKLFF. Written as DNA, the CDR3 is TGTGCCTGGAGCCCCTCGAGGGAAAAACTGTTTTTT.

CDR3 nucleotide sequence: TGTGCCACCAGCAGAGATAGGGACAGGACCTACGAGCAGTACTTC. This codes for CATSRDRDRTYEQYF. The V call is TRBV15, the J call TRBJ2-7; 8 nucleotides match TRBD1. In germline, CDR1 is LNHNV, CDR2 YYDKDF (reference sequence). J was trimmed by 2 bases and V by 0 bases; bases with no gene match: 3. This CDR3 is 15 amino acids long.

The chain combines TRBV7-2 with TRBJ1-2, with 7 bases lining up with TRBD1. The CDR3 spans 16 residues. The trim removed 1 base at V and 7 bases at J, leaving 12 bases unmatched. The germline V gene encodes CDR1 SGHTA and CDR2 FQGNSA. The CDR3 coding sequence is TGTGCCAGCAGCTTAGAGGCAGGGGGTCGGTTTAGTGGCTACACCTTC. It is translated as CASSLEAGGRFSGYTF.

With respect to this clone: The junction differs from germline at one of its ends, possibly a read error. The chain couples TRBV7-3 to TRBJ1-6; D is possibly TRBD1 (5 bases). Per germline, CDR1 SGHTA and CDR2 FQGTGA. The CDR3 totals 8 residues. The CDR3, as DNA: TGTGCCAGCATGAATAGGACATTT. Translated, it gives CASMNRTF.

V is TRBV28 and J is TRBJ1-6, with 8 bases matching TRBD1. The CDR3 has 15 amino acids. Germline trimming cut 5 bases from V and 7 bases from J; bases unmatched to any gene: 7. Germline V lookup: CDR1 MDHEN, CDR2 SYDVKM. The DNA for the CDR3 is TGTGCCAGCAGTCTCAGGGGGCAGGGGAATTCACCCCTCCACTTT. The encoded protein is CASSLRGQGNSPLHF.

Here the CDR3 DNA reads TGTGCCAGCAGCTTGGGGACAGCGAACACCGGGGAGCTGTTTTTT. This translates into CASSLGTANTGELFF. This chain joins TRBV5-4 and TRBJ2-2, with D perhaps matching TRBD1 (6 bases). With 0 bases removed from V and 0 bases from J, the gap between germline ends came to 6 bases. The germline CDR1 and CDR2 sequences are SGHNT and YYREEE (reference sequence). This CDR3 has 15 residues.

The chain links TRBV29-1 to TRBJ1-3; 9 positions match TRBD1. This CDR3 has 14 amino acids. The V and J ends lost 3 bases and 2 bases, in that order; junction bases with no gene match: 2. Germline loops: CDR1 SQVTM, CDR2 ANQGSEA. CDR3 sequence reads: CSVDRTGAGNTIYF. The CDR3 DNA is TGCAGCGTTGACCGGACAGGGGCTGGAAACACCATATATTTT.

The chain links TRBV5-5 to TRBJ2-7, with a weak D call TRBD1 (6 bases). The CDR3 contains 14 residues. Per the germline V gene, CDR1 is SGHKS and CDR2 is YYEKEE (reference sequence). Trimming removed 2 bases at V and 2 bases at J, with 11 bases between. The CDR3 coding sequence is TGTGCCAGCAGCTTAAACAGGGAACCCTACGAGCAGTACTTC. This codes for CASSLNREPYEQYF.

The chain employs TRBV18 and TRBJ1-5; D is unresolved. Germline CDR1 reads KGHSH; CDR2 reads LQKENI. The CDR3 extends over 14 amino acids. Trimming shortened V by 0 bases and J by 4 bases, and 7 bases separated the two germline ends. The CDR3 sequence: CASSPPSGNQPQHF. CDR3 bases: TGTGCCAGCTCACCACCGTCGGGGAATCAGCCCCAGCATTTT.

The chain couples TRBV15 to TRBJ2-3; 9 bases are shared with TRBD2. This CDR3 has 17 amino acids. The V segment lost 4 bases and the J segment 4 bases; nucleotides outside the gene matches: 12. CDR1 is LNHNV, CDR2 YYDKDF, per germline (reference sequence). The CDR3 DNA follows: TGTGCCACCAGCACCCGAAAAACTAGCGGGCTATCAGATACGCAGTATTTT. Its translation: CATSTRKTSGLSDTQYF.

The chain employs TRBV28 and TRBJ2-7; D is uncertain. CDR3 length: 15 residues. Trimming left V 8 bases short and J 1 base short, with 18 bases between. CDR1 is MDHEN and CDR2 is SYDVKM in the germline V gene. The CDR3 loop is CASSAPSKVSYEQYF. As DNA, the CDR3 is TGTGCCAGCTCCGCGCCGAGTAAAGTATCCTACGAGCAGTACTTC.

V gene TRBV18 combines with J gene TRBJ2-1; D is unclear. Trimming left V 1 base short and J 7 bases short, with 14 bases between. Germline V gene sequence: CDR1 KGHSH, CDR2 LQKENI. CDR3 length equals 15 residues. The CDR3: CASSPLLGSPNEQFF. In nucleotides, the CDR3 is TGTGCCAGCTCACCACTACTCGGGTCTCCGAATGAGCAGTTCTTC.

V is TRBV4-1 and J is TRBJ2-3; TRBD1 is a possible D gene (7 bases). The germline CDR1 and CDR2 sequences are MGHRA and YSYEKL. With 4 bases removed from V and 5 bases from J, the gap between germline ends came to 13 bases. CDR3 length: 14 residues. The chain's CDR3 is CASSLRQGGDTQYF. The DNA of the CDR3 is TGCGCCAGCAGCCTTCGACAGGGAGGAGATACGCAGTATTTT.

This chain uses TRBV9 with TRBJ2-7, with a tentative D call TRBD1 (6 bases). CDR3 size: 16 residues. Deletions cut 0 bases from V and 2 bases from J, with 15 bases between. Germline assignment: CDR1 SGDLS and CDR2 YYNGEE. CDR3 in DNA: TGTGCCAGCAGCGTAGTTCAGGGGAGTAGAGCCTACGAGCAGTACGTC. Translation gives CASSVVQGSRAYEQYV.

This clone occurred many times. The chain recombines TRBV7-3 with TRBJ2-6, with 8 bases identical to TRBD1. The CDR3 runs to 18 residues. J lost 1 base, V lost 1 base, and 6 bases had no gene match. CDR1 and CDR2 from the germline V gene are SGHTA and FQGTGA. The chain's CDR3 is CASSLSGQGYSGANVLTF. CDR3 sequence (DNA): TGTGCCAGCAGCTTAAGTGGACAGGGATATTCTGGGGCCAACGTCCTGACTTTC.

This chain links TRBV7-9 with TRBJ1-1, with a tentative D call TRBD1 (6 bases). V shed 5 bases and J shed 0 bases, with 13 bases lying between them. Per the germline V gene, CDR1 is SEHNR and CDR2 is FQNEAQ (reference sequence). This CDR3 has 15 amino acids. CDR3 coding DNA: TGTGCCAGCAGCCCGGGACAACAAATGAACACTGAAGCTTTCTTT. It translates to CASSPGQQMNTEAFF.

The chain carries TRBV3-1 (or the pseudogene TRBV3-2) and TRBJ1-2, with unresolved D. V lost 1 base and J lost 9, with 12 bases in between. Germline values: CDR1 LGHDT, CDR2 YNNKEL (reference sequence). CDR3 length equals 13 residues. DNA for the CDR3: TGTGCCAGCAGCCAAGGCCCCGGTGAAAGCTACACCTTC. Translating gives CASSQGPGESYTF.

The J gene is TRBJ1-1, the V gene TRBV6-6; 7 bases match TRBD1. The junction had 12 bases not matched to a gene; V was cut back by 6 bases and J by 5 bases. Germline CDR1 reads MNHNY; CDR2 reads SVGAGI (reference sequence). The CDR3 runs to 15 residues. The CDR3 spells CASSPAQGPGTEAFF. Here the CDR3 DNA reads TGTGCCAGCAGCCCCGCACAGGGGCCGGGGACTGAAGCTTTCTTT.